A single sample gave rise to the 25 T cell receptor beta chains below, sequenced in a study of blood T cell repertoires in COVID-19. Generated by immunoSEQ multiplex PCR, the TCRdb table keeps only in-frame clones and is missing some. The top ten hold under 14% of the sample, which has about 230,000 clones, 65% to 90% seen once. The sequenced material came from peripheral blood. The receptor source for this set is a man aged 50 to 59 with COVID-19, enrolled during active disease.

The CDR3 bases are TGTGCCAGCTCACTGGACAGGTCCTCCTTTGGCTACACCTTC. This encodes CASSLDRSSFGYTF. This chain connects TRBV18 to TRBJ1-2, with 7 bases lining up with TRBD1. V shed 4 bases and J 7 bases; nucleotides not matched to a gene: 9. The CDR3 has 14 residues. In germline, CDR1 is KGHSH, CDR2 LQKENI.

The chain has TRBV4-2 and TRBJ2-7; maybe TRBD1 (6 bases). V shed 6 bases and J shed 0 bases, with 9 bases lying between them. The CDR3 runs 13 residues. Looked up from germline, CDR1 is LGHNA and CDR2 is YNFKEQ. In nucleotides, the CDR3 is TGTGCCAGCAGGGAACAGGGCTCCTACGAGCAGTACTTC. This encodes CASREQGSYEQYF.

CDR3 residues: CASSGTGGAMWTEAFF. CDR3 nucleotide sequence: TGTGCCAGCAGTGGGACAGGGGGCGCGATGTGGACTGAAGCTTTCTTT. The chain carries TRBV6-1 and TRBJ1-1, with 11 bases that match TRBD1. With 4 bases clipped from V and 5 bases from J, the junction kept 9 bases outside the gene matches. The germline gives CDR1 MNHNS, CDR2 SASEGT. CDR3 size: 16 residues.

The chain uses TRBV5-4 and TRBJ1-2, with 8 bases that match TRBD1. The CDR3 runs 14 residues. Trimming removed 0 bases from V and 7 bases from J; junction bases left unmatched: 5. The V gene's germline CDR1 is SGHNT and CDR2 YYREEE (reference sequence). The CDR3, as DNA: TGTGCCAGCAGCTTGGAGGACAGGGTTGGTGGCTACACCTTC. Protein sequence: CASSLEDRVGGYTF.

In nucleotides, the CDR3 is TGCAGCGTTGATGGGGAGTTAGCCAAAAACATTCAGTACTTC. Amino acid sequence: CSVDGELAKNIQYF. The chain combines TRBV29-1 with TRBJ2-4, with a weak D call TRBD2 (5 bases). V lost 3 bases and J 0 bases, leaving 9 bases between the germline ends. The germline gives CDR1 SQVTM, CDR2 ANQGSEA. The length of the CDR3 is 14 residues.

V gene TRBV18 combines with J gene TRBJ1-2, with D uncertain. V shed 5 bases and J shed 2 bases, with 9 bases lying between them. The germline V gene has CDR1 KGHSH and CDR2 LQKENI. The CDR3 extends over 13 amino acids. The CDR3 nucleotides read TGTGCCAGCTCAGCCCCGGGGAACTATGGCTACACCTTC. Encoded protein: CASSAPGNYGYTF.

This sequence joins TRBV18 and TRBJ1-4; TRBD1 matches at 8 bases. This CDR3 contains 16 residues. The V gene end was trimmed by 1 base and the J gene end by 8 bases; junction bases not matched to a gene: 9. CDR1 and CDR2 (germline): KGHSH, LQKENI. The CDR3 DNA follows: TGTGCCAGCTCACCACGGGGGCCTGGGACAGGAGAAAAACTGTTTTTT. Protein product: CASSPRGPGTGEKLFF.

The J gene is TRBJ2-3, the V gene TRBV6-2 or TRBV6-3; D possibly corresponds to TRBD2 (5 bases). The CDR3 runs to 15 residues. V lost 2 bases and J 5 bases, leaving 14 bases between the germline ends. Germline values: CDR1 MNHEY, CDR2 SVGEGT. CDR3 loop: CASSYIWEPGDTQYF. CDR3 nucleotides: TGTGCCAGCAGTTACATATGGGAGCCTGGAGATACGCAGTATTTT.

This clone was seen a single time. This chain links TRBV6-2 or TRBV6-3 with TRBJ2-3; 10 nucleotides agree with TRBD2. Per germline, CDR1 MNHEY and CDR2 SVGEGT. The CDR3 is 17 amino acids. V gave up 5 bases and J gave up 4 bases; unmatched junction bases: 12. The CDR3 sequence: CASSNPVLAGTPDTQYF. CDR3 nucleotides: TGTGCCAGCAGTAACCCCGTACTAGCGGGGACCCCAGATACGCAGTATTTT.

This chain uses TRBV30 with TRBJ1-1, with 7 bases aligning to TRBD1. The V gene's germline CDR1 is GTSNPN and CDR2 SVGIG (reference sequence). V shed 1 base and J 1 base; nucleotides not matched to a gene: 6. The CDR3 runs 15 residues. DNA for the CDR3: TGTGCCTGGAGTGGCGCCGGGACAGAGAACACTGAAGCTTTCTTT. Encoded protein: CAWSGAGTENTEAFF. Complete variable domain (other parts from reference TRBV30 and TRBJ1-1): SQTIHQWPATLVQPVGSPLSLECTVEGTSNPNLYWYRQAAGRGLQLLFYSVGIGQISSEVPQNLSASRPQDRQFILSSKKLLLSDSGFYLCAWSGAGTENTEAFFGQGTRLTVV.

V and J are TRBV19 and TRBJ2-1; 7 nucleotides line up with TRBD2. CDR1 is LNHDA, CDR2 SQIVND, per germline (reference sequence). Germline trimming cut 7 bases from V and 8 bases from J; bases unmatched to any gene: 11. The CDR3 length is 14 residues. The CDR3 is CASIDEGGPHEQFF. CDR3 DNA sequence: TGTGCCAGTATTGATGAGGGAGGGCCCCATGAGCAGTTCTTC.

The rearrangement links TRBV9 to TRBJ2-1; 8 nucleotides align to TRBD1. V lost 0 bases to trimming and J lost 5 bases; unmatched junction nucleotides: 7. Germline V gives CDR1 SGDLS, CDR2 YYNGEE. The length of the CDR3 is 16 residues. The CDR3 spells CASSVADRVGDNEQFF. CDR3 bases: TGTGCCAGCAGCGTAGCGGACAGGGTCGGCGACAATGAGCAGTTCTTC.

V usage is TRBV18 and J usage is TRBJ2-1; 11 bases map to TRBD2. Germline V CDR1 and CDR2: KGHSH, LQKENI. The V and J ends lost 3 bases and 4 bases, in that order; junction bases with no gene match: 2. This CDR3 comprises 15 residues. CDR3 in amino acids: CASSPSGGEYNEQFF. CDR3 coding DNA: TGTGCCAGCTCACCTAGCGGGGGGGAGTACAATGAGCAGTTCTTC.

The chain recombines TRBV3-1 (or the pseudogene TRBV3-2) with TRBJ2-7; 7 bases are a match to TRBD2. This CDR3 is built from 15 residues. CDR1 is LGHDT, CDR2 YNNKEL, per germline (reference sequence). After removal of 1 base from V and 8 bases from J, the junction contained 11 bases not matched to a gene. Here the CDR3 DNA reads TGTGCCAGCAGCCAAGGTGGACTAGGGGCCTTCAAGCAGTACTTC. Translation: CASSQGGLGAFKQYF.

CDR3 coding DNA: TGCGCCAGCAGCTCAGGACAGGGGGTCACCGGGGAGCTGTTTTTT. Translation gives CASSSGQGVTGELFF. This chain joins TRBV5-1 and TRBJ2-2, with TRBD1 matching 10 bases. The CDR3 loop spans 15 amino acids. Germline V gene data show CDR1 as SGHRS and CDR2 as YFSETQ. The ends lost 3 bases at V and 4 bases at J; junction bases unmatched: 3.

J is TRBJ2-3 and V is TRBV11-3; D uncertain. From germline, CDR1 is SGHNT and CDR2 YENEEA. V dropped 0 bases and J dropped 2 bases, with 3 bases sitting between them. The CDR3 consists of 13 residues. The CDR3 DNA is TGTGCCAGCAGCTTAGACTACACAGATACGCAGTATTTT. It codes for CASSLDYTDTQYF. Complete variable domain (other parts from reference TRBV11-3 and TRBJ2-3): EAGVVQSPRYKIIEKKQPVAFWCNPISGHNTLYWYLQNLGQGPELLIRYENEEAVDDSQLPKDRFSAERLKGVDSTLKIQPAELGDSAVYLCASSLDYTDTQYFGPGTRLTVL.

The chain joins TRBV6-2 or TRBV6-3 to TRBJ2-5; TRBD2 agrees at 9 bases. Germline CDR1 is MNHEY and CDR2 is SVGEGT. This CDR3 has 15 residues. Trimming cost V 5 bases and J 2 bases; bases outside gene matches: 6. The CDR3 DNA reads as TGTGCCAGCAGTCGCTGGCTAGCGGGGCAAGAGACCCAGTACTTC. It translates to CASSRWLAGQETQYF.

CDR3 DNA sequence: TGCGCCAGCAGTCAGGGGGCGGGTGAAGCTTTCTTT. Translated: CASSQGAGEAFF. The V call is TRBV5-1, the J call TRBJ1-1; 8 positions agree with TRBD1. This CDR3 is built from 12 residues. CDR1 and CDR2 (germline): SGHRS, YFSETQ. V shed 5 bases, J shed 7 bases, and the junction held 4 bases outside the gene matches.

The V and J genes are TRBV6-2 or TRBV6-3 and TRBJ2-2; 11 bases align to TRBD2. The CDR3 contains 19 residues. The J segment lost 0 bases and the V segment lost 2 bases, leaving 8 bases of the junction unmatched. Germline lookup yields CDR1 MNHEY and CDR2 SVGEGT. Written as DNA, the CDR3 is TGTGCCAGCAGTTACCCCCTAGCGGGGGGATCCCCGAACACCGGGGAGCTGTTTTTT. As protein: CASSYPLAGGSPNTGELFF.

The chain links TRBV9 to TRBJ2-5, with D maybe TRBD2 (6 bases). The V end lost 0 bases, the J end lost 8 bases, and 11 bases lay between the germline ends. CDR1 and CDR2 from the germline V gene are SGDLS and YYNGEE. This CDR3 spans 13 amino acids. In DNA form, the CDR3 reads TGTGCCAGCAGCGTAGCGCAGGGAGGTACCCAGTACTTC. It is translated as CASSVAQGGTQYF.

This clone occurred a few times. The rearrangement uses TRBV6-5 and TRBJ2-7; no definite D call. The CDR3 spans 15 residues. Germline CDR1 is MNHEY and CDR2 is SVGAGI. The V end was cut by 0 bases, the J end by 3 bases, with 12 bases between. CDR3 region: CASSYSLYNHYEQYF. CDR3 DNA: TGTGCCAGCAGTTACTCGTTGTACAATCACTACGAGCAGTACTTC.

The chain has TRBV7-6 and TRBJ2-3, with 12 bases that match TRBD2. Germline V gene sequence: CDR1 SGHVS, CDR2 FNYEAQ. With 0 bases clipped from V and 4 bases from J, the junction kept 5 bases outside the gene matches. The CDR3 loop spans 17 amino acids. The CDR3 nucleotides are TGTGCCAGCAGCTTAGCGCCTAGCGGGGGGGTGGCAGATACGCAGTATTTT. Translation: CASSLAPSGGVADTQYF.

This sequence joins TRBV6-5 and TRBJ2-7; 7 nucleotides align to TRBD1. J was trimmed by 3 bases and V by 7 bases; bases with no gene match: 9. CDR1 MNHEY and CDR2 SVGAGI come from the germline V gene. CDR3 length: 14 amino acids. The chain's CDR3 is CASKGDREGYEQYF. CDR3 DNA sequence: TGTGCCAGCAAAGGAGACAGGGAAGGCTACGAGCAGTACTTC.

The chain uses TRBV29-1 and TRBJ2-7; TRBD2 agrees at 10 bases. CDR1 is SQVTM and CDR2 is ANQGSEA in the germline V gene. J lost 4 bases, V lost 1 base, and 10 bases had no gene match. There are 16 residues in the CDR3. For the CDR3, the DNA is TGCAGCGTTGAAGGTATGGGACTAGCGACACAATACGAGCAGTACTTC. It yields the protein CSVEGMGLATQYEQYF.

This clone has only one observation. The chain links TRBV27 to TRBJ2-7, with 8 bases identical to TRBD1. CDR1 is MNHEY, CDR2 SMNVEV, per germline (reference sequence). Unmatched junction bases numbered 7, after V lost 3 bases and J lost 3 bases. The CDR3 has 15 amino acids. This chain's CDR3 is CASSFLGQGNYEQYF. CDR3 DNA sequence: TGTGCCAGCAGTTTCCTCGGACAGGGAAACTACGAGCAGTACTTC.